Below, 16 T cell receptor beta chains from the same sample are listed, as sequenced in a study of graft-versus-host responses after intestinal transplantation (TCRdb year 2021). Intraepithelial and lamina propria lymphocytes were isolated from graft specimens using dithiothreitol, EDTA incubations and collagenase D digestion. Library creation used the immunoSEQ multiplex PCR assay. What TCRdb holds here is the immuneACCESS table cut down to in-frame rearrangements. Part of the clones is not present; checked against another copy, under half of the missing clones reflect an unresolved V gene, and the others are unexplained. The table for this sample lists 15,000 or so clones; under 70% of them were counted only once. The leading ten clones occupy roughly a quarter of the sample. The sample consisted of ileum tissue, taken 700 to 800 days after intestinal transplantation. Receptors were obtained from a human patient who received an intestinal transplant, so some T cells may come from the graft donor.

The gene calls are TRBV5-4 and TRBJ1-2; D perhaps matches TRBD1 (6 bases). In germline, CDR1 is SGHNT, CDR2 YYREEE (reference sequence). V lost 2 bases to trimming and J lost 4 bases, with 9 bases between them. The CDR3 is 13 residues long. The CDR3 reads CASSLQGVYGYTF. CDR3 in DNA: TGTGCCAGCAGCTTACAGGGTGTCTATGGCTACACCTTC.

The chain joins TRBV6-1 to TRBJ2-6; tentatively, D is TRBD1 or TRBD2 (5 bases each). This CDR3 comprises 18 residues. CDR1 and CDR2 from the germline V gene are MNHNS and SASEGT. Trimming removed 3 bases at V and 0 bases at J, with 15 bases between. CDR3 residues: CASSDSGTGTSGANVLTF. The CDR3 nucleotides are TGTGCCAGCAGTGATTCCGGGACGGGAACCTCTGGGGCCAACGTCCTGACTTTC.

This chain uses TRBV7-9 with TRBJ2-7, with 7 bases identical to TRBD1. This CDR3 region has 16 residues. Losses at the gene ends were 4 bases for V and 1 base for J; bases not matched to a gene: 10. Germline-derived CDR1 and CDR2 are SEHNR and FQNEAQ (reference sequence). The CDR3 sequence is CASSSSFGTVSYEQYF. The CDR3 nucleotides are TGTGCCAGCAGCTCAAGTTTCGGGACAGTTTCCTACGAGCAGTACTTC.

The chain joins TRBV30 to TRBJ1-1, with 7 bases identical to TRBD1. The CDR3 has 14 amino acids. After removal of 2 bases from V and 4 bases from J, the junction contained 7 bases not matched to a gene. The germline V gene has CDR1 GTSNPN and CDR2 SVGIG (reference sequence). Here the CDR3 DNA reads TGTGCCTGGAGTAACAGGGGTAGGGGCACTGAAGCTTTCTTT. It is translated as CAWSNRGRGTEAFF.

The V and J genes are TRBV6-1 and TRBJ2-7, with 10 bases identical to TRBD2. CDR3 length: 16 amino acids. Germline CDR1 reads MNHNS; CDR2 reads SASEGT. V was clipped by 3 bases and J by 0 bases; unmatched bases: 5. DNA for the CDR3: TGTGCCAGCAGTGACAGGGGACTAGCGAGCTCCTACGAGCAGTACTTC. Its protein is CASSDRGLASSYEQYF.

This chain uses TRBV6-1 with TRBJ2-7, with TRBD1 identical over 8 bases. Losses at the gene ends were 4 bases for V and 3 bases for J; bases not matched to a gene: 5. Germline assignment: CDR1 MNHNS and CDR2 SASEGT. The CDR3 length is 14 residues. The CDR3 loop is CASSVPQGDYEQYF. The CDR3 region has the DNA TGTGCCAGCAGTGTCCCACAGGGGGACTACGAGCAGTACTTC.

The CDR3 region has the DNA TGTGCCAGCAGCCCCGATGGGACGTTCGGCGAGACCCAGTACTTC. Translation gives CASSPDGTFGETQYF. The chain uses TRBV5-6 and TRBJ2-5; TRBD1 or TRBD2 may be the D gene (5 bases each). V gave up 4 bases and J gave up 5 bases, with 18 bases separating them. CDR3 length: 15 residues. CDR1 is SGHDT and CDR2 is YYEEEE in the germline V gene.

The rearrangement joins TRBV11-2 to TRBJ2-3, with 7 positions matching TRBD1. The V and J ends lost 4 bases and 5 bases, in that order; junction bases with no gene match: 3. The germline V gene has CDR1 SGHAT and CDR2 FQNNGV. CDR3 length equals 13 residues. The CDR3 DNA follows: TGTGCCAGCAGCTACTCAGGGGGAGATACGCAGTATTTT. As protein: CASSYSGGDTQYF.

The chain links TRBV5-5 to TRBJ1-2, with 7 bases identical to TRBD1. The CDR3 covers 13 residues. CDR1 and CDR2 (germline): SGHKS, YYEKEE (reference sequence). The V segment lost 4 bases and the J segment 6 bases; nucleotides outside the gene matches: 6. The CDR3: CASSRTGVDGYTF. CDR3 coding DNA: TGTGCCAGCAGCCGTACAGGGGTAGATGGCTACACCTTC.

The chain is built from TRBV6-6 and TRBJ1-5; TRBD1 is a possible D gene (6 bases). In germline, CDR1 is MNHNY, CDR2 SVGAGI (reference sequence). This CDR3 is built from 16 residues. Trimming left V 5 bases short and J 2 bases short, with 16 bases between. For the CDR3, the DNA is TGTGCCAGCAGTGCCCCGGGACATGGTGGCAATCAGCCCCAGCATTTT. Protein: CASSAPGHGGNQPQHF.

This clone has only a few counts. The chain couples TRBV4-2 to TRBJ1-4; D is possibly TRBD1 (6 bases). Germline CDR1 reads LGHNA; CDR2 reads YNFKEQ. The CDR3 covers 14 residues. V dropped 5 bases and J dropped 6 bases, with 13 bases sitting between them. As DNA, the CDR3 is TGTGCCAGCAGCTCCCGGGACACAGATGAAAAACTGTTTTTT. Residues: CASSSRDTDEKLFF.

This CDR3 is CASSLSRDRGEQYF. The CDR3 region has the DNA TGTGCCAGCAGCTTAAGCCGGGACAGAGGGGAGCAGTACTTC. This chain connects TRBV7-2 to TRBJ2-5, with 7 bases that match TRBD1. Germline assignment: CDR1 SGHTA and CDR2 FQGNSA. The CDR3 sequence is 14 residues long. Trimming at V came to 2 bases and at J to 11 bases, leaving 11 bases not matched to a gene.

This clone has just a few counts. The CDR3, as DNA: TGTGCCTGGAGTAGGTGGCAGGGGAGCACCGGGGAGCTGTTTTTT. Amino acid sequence: CAWSRWQGSTGELFF. The rearrangement links TRBV30 to TRBJ2-2, with a weak D call TRBD1 (6 bases). Looked up from germline, CDR1 is GTSNPN and CDR2 is SVGIG (reference sequence). The CDR3 loop spans 15 amino acids. Trimming took 2 bases from V and 4 from J, leaving 14 bases between them.

This clone was seen only once. This chain joins TRBV6-1 and TRBJ2-3; 8 nucleotides agree with TRBD1. V trimming: 5 bases; J trimming: 3 bases; junction bases outside the gene matches: 7. The CDR3 is made up of 15 amino acids. The germline CDR1 and CDR2 sequences are MNHNS and SASEGT. For the CDR3, the DNA is TGTGCCAGCAGTCGGACAGGGTTCGGGACAGATACGCAGTATTTT. This gives the protein CASSRTGFGTDTQYF.

This clone has just a few counts. This chain links TRBV6-5 with TRBJ2-7, with TRBD2 as a possible D gene (5 bases). The V gene lost 0 bases and the J gene lost 2 bases, with 14 bases spanning the gap. The CDR3 runs 16 residues. Per germline, CDR1 MNHEY and CDR2 SVGAGI. CDR3 nucleotide sequence: TGTGCCAGCAGTTACTCGGTGGTCAGCGGCACCTACGAGCAGTACTTC. Translation: CASSYSVVSGTYEQYF.

The rearrangement joins TRBV30 to TRBJ2-5; 8 nucleotides line up with TRBD1. V shed 0 bases, J shed 11 bases, and the junction held 17 bases outside the gene matches. The CDR3 is made up of 16 amino acids. CDR1 and CDR2 from the germline V gene are GTSNPN and SVGIG (reference sequence). Here the CDR3 reads CAWSVMSGTGSSGQYF. In DNA, the CDR3 is TGTGCCTGGAGTGTAATGTCCGGGACAGGTTCTTCAGGGCAGTACTTC.